Listed below are T cell receptor beta chains from one sample, sequenced in a study of cytomegalovirus exposure and HLA in healthy donors. TCRdb's table, derived via immunoSEQ multiplex PCR, lists solely in-frame clones and lacks some. The repertoire has about 130,000 clones, around 81% of them found once; the top ten carry over 1.5%. The specimen was PBMCs. These receptors were obtained from a woman aged 45 to 65 in good health and CMV-seronegative. Each CDR3 is given with its conserved first and last residue. Fields, in order: CDR3 DNA, CDR3 protein, clone size, J gene, V gene, D gene. The D gene is left open where the match is weak. The size field is filled for only some rows; it gives once, few, many or a size class.

TGTGCCAGCAGCACCCTCACAGGGAACACTGAAGCTTTCTTT	CASSTLTGNTEAFF	NA	TRBJ1-1	TRBV5-4	NA
TGTGCCAGCAGTTCCCAGACACCCCGCACAGATACGCAGTATTTT	CASSSQTPRTDTQYF	few	TRBJ2-3	TRBV6-6	NA
TGCGCCAGCAGCCAATTTGACAGGTTCTCCACAGATACGCAGTATTTT	CASSQFDRFSTDTQYF	NA	TRBJ2-3	TRBV4-3	NA
TGCAGCGTTGTCCGGTCTAACTATGGCTACACCTTC	CSVVRSNYGYTF	NA	TRBJ1-2	TRBV29-1	NA
TGCGCCAGCAGCTTTCAGGGGGCTAAATTGGGCACTGAAGCTTTCTTT	CASSFQGAKLGTEAFF	NA	TRBJ1-1	TRBV5-1	TRBD1
TGTGCCAGCAGTTTATACGGCAGGGTGGCATCTGGCTACACCTTC	CASSLYGRVASGYTF	NA	TRBJ1-2	TRBV28	NA
TGTGCCTGGAGTTCGTGGGGAGGAGAAATGAACACTGAAGCTTTCTTT	CAWSSWGGEMNTEAFF	NA	TRBJ1-1	TRBV30	NA
TGTGCCAGCAGGTCAGGACTAGCGGACAATGAGCAGTTCTTC	CASRSGLADNEQFF	NA	TRBJ2-1	TRBV28	TRBD2
TGTGCCAGCTCACTTACAGGGGAGTACGGGGAGCTGTTTTTT	CASSLTGEYGELFF	NA	TRBJ2-2	TRBV18	TRBD1
TGCGCCAGCAGTGAGTCGACTCTGCAGGACAGGGTTCCGCAGCCCCAGCATTTT	CASSESTLQDRVPQPQHF	few	TRBJ1-5	TRBV10-1	TRBD1
TGTGCCAGCAGCTCGATAGCGCTTAGCACAGATACGCAGTATTTT	CASSSIALSTDTQYF	few	TRBJ2-3	TRBV7-3	NA
TGTGCCAGCAGTTCCACGACTAGCGGGAAAACAGATACGCAGTATTTT	CASSSTTSGKTDTQYF	NA	TRBJ2-3	TRBV6-6	TRBD2
TGTGCCAGCAGTTCAACTAGCGGGAGGGCCAGGACAGATACGCAGTATTTT	CASSSTSGRARTDTQYF	NA	TRBJ2-3	TRBV28	TRBD2
TGTGCCAGTACTTCTACCCGTCAGCCCCAGCATTTT	CASTSTRQPQHF	NA	TRBJ1-5	TRBV19	NA
TGTGCCAGCAGCTTAAATTCCCCGCGACAATCCTACGAGCAGTACTTC	CASSLNSPRQSYEQYF	NA	TRBJ2-7	TRBV7-2	NA
TGTGCCAGCGGGATGGCGGGAGGGCCAAATGAGCAGTTCTTC	CASGMAGGPNEQFF	few	TRBJ2-1	TRBV7-3	TRBD2
TGTGCCAGCAGCGTAGGGGGAGGCGGCTACACCTTC	CASSVGGGGYTF	NA	TRBJ1-2	TRBV9	NA
TGTGCCAGCAGTTTATGGCGTAGCGGGCCCTCCTACGAGCAGTACTTC	CASSLWRSGPSYEQYF	NA	TRBJ2-7	TRBV28	TRBD2
TGTGCCAGTAGTAGAACAGGGGCCTCTGGGGCCAACGTCCTGACTTTC	CASSRTGASGANVLTF	NA	TRBJ2-6	TRBV19	TRBD1
TGTGCCAGCAGTCCGCAGCGGGGACTCTACAATGAGCAGTTCTTC	CASSPQRGLYNEQFF	NA	TRBJ2-1	TRBV28	TRBD2
TGTGCCAGCAGCCGAACCGGGACAGGGAACACTGAAGCTTTCTTT	CASSRTGTGNTEAFF	NA	TRBJ1-1	TRBV6-1	TRBD1
TGTGCCAGCAGCTTACCGAGCGTCACTGAAGCTTTCTTT	CASSLPSVTEAFF	NA	TRBJ1-1	TRBV7-2	NA
TGTGCCAGCAGCTTGGACAGGGTGGCTGGAAACACCATATATTTT	CASSLDRVAGNTIYF	NA	TRBJ1-3	TRBV7-2	TRBD1